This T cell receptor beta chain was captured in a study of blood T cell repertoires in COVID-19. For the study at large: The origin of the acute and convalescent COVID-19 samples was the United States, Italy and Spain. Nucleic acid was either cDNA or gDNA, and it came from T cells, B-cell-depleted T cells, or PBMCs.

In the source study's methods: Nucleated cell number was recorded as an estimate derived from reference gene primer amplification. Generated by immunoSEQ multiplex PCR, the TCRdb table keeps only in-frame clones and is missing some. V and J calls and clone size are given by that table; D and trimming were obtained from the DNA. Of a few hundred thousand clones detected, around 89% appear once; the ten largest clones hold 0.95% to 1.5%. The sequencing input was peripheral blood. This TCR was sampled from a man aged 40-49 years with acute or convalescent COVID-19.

Here the CDR3 reads CASRTGYNEQFF. The CDR3 DNA follows: TGTGCCAGTAGGACAGGCTACAATGAGCAGTTCTTC. This rearrangement joins TRBV19 to TRBJ2-1; weak D call: TRBD1 (6 bases). CDR1 and CDR2 (germline): LNHDA, SQIVND (reference sequence). V was cut by 6 bases and J by 3 bases, with 6 bases left in between. CDR3 length: 12 residues.